The 5 T cell receptor beta chains reported below all come from one sample, sequenced in a study of cytomegalovirus exposure and HLA in healthy donors. The PCR was carried out with 60 Vbeta primers and 13 Jbeta primers. Assay: immunoSEQ multiplex PCR; the TCRdb copy retains only in-frame clones and omits some. The table has over 100,000 clones, roughly 9.6% seen once. Sequencing was carried out using PBMCs. The source is a woman in her thirties or forties in good health and CMV-seropositive.

This chain uses TRBV19 with TRBJ2-7; TRBD2 is a possible D gene (5 bases). Deletions cut 5 bases from V and 6 bases from J, with 20 bases between. Germline V lookup: CDR1 LNHDA, CDR2 SQIVND (reference sequence). This CDR3 spans 15 amino acids. The chain's CDR3 is CASSPSPRRMVEQYF. In nucleotides, the CDR3 is TGTGCCAGTAGTCCGAGTCCCAGGAGGATGGTCGAGCAGTACTTC. The whole variable domain, filled in from reference TRBV19 and TRBJ2-7, reads DGGITQSPKYLFRKEGQNVTLSCEQNLNHDAMYWYRQDPGQGLRLIYYSQIVNDFQKGDIAEGYSVSREKKESFPLTVTSAQKNPTAFYLCASSPSPRRMVEQYFGPGTRLTVT.

The chain couples TRBV7-8 to TRBJ1-2; D is uncertain. Germline CDR1 is SGHVS and CDR2 is FQNEAQ. This CDR3 comprises 14 residues. V lost 7 bases, J lost 7 bases, and 19 bases lay in between. The CDR3 bases are TGTGCCAGCACCGTATATCGGGATCCTTCTGGCTACACCTTC. Encoded protein: CASTVYRDPSGYTF.

This sequence joins TRBV7-9 and TRBJ1-2; TRBD1 matches 7 bases. Germline CDR1 and CDR2: SEHNR and FQNEAQ (reference sequence). Trimming at V came to 5 bases and at J to 0 bases, leaving 6 bases not matched to a gene. CDR3 length equals 15 residues. CDR3: CASSLGTASNYGYTF. CDR3 DNA: TGTGCCAGCAGCCTAGGGACAGCCTCTAACTATGGCTACACCTTC.

V and J are TRBV2 and TRBJ2-3, with TRBD1 matching 10 bases. J was trimmed by 4 bases and V by 4 bases; bases with no gene match: 8. This CDR3 has 16 residues. Germline-derived CDR1 and CDR2 are SNHLY and FYNNEI. The CDR3 loop is CASSGEAGQGADTQYF. As DNA, the CDR3 is TGTGCCAGCAGTGGCGAGGCAGGACAGGGGGCAGATACGCAGTATTTT.

The V call is TRBV6-6, the J call TRBJ2-7; the D gene is possibly TRBD2 (5 bases). This CDR3 is built from 14 residues. CDR1 MNHNY and CDR2 SVGAGI come from the germline V gene (reference sequence). V was pared by 0 bases and J by 7 bases, with 13 bases between. In DNA form, the CDR3 reads TGTGCCAGCAGTTACTCGAAGGCGGGTGGGGAGCAGTACTTC. This encodes CASSYSKAGGEQYF.